This is a list of T cell receptor beta chains from one sample in a study of T cell responses to AZD1222 COVID-19 vaccine. Produced via immunoSEQ multiplex PCR; TCRdb's table is partial and in-frame only. Among 100,000 or so clones listed, about 82% were seen once. Material: peripheral blood, obtained on day 0 of AZD1222 vaccination. The receptor source for this set is an adult in good health. The CDR3 runs from the conserved cysteine through the conserved F or W. D genes are given only for firm matches. Clone size, where shown, is once, few, many, or a class for clones that have expanded.

.	.	TRBV20-1	TRBJ1-3	CSARGGNTIYF	TGCAGTGCTAGAGGTGGAAACACCATATATTTT
.	.	TRBV27	TRBJ2-5	CASRRASLTPETQYF	TGTGCCAGTCGGCGGGCTTCCCTCACCCCGGAGACCCAGTACTTC
TRBD1	few	TRBV19	TRBJ2-5	CASSITAGGGETQYF	TGTGCCAGTAGTATAACTGCAGGGGGCGGTGAGACCCAGTACTTC
.	.	TRBV27	TRBJ1-6	CASSLLGSSYNSPLHF	TGTGCCAGCAGTTTATTGGGTAGCTCCTATAATTCACCCCTCCACTTT
.	.	TRBV27	TRBJ2-5	CASQREETQYF	TGTGCCAGCCAAAGGGAAGAGACCCAGTACTTC
.	.	TRBV4-3	TRBJ1-1	CASRDTNTEAFF	TGCGCCAGCAGGGACACGAACACTGAAGCTTTCTTT
.	.	TRBV6-5	TRBJ1-1	CASSFDRPMNTEAFF	TGTGCCAGCAGTTTCGACAGGCCCATGAACACTGAAGCTTTCTTT
.	.	TRBV9	TRBJ2-2	CASSSTGTGELFF	TGTGCCAGCAGCTCCACGGGCACCGGGGAGCTGTTTTTT
TRBD1	.	TRBV29-1	TRBJ1-4	CVAGDSSEKLFF	TGCGTTGCCGGGGACAGTAGTGAAAAACTGTTTTTT
.	.	TRBV28	TRBJ1-2	CASSPAGTEVYGYTF	TGTGCCAGCAGTCCCGCCGGGACCGAGGTCTATGGCTACACCTTC
.	.	TRBV6-2/TRBV6-3	TRBJ1-5	CASSRDRNQPQHF	TGTGCCAGCAGTCGGGACCGCAATCAGCCCCAGCATTTT
.	.	TRBV6-5	TRBJ1-3	CASRDGGGGSNTIYF	TGTGCCAGCAGAGACGGGGGGGGCGGCTCGAACACCATATATTTT
TRBD1	.	TRBV19	TRBJ1-1	CASSVQGARSAFF	TGTGCCAGTAGTGTTCAGGGGGCGCGGAGTGCTTTCTTT
.	.	TRBV28	TRBJ2-2	CASSFFNTGELFF	TGTGCCAGCAGTTTTTTCAACACCGGGGAGCTGTTTTTT
.	.	TRBV10-3	TRBJ1-2	CAISETGQDGYTF	TGTGCCATCAGTGAGACTGGGCAGGATGGCTACACCTTC
.	.	TRBV27	TRBJ1-1	CASSPRASPYTEAFF	TGTGCCAGCAGTCCAAGAGCCTCCCCTTACACTGAAGCTTTCTTT
TRBD1	.	TRBV5-1	TRBJ1-6	CASSLRGYNSPLHF	TGCGCCAGCAGCCTCAGGGGGTACAATTCACCCCTCCACTTT
.	.	TRBV9	TRBJ1-2	CASSSDPDSYGYTF	TGTGCCAGCAGCTCCGATCCCGACAGCTATGGCTACACCTTC
.	.	TRBV14	TRBJ1-5	CASSQSNQPQHF	TGTGCCAGCAGCCAGAGCAATCAGCCCCAGCATTTT
.	.	TRBV29-1	TRBJ1-1	CSVESGWNTEAFF	TGCAGCGTTGAATCCGGGTGGAACACTGAAGCTTTCTTT
.	.	TRBV19	TRBJ1-6	CASKRTEQHSPLHF	TGTGCCAGTAAACGGACAGAACAGCATTCACCCCTCCACTTT
.	.	TRBV14	TRBJ1-6	CASSQEARTSPLHF	TGTGCCAGCAGCCAAGAGGCCAGAACTTCACCCCTCCACTTT
TRBD1	.	TRBV5-5	TRBJ2-6	CASSLRDRGAGANVLTF	TGTGCCAGCAGCTTGAGGGACAGGGGGGCTGGGGCCAACGTCCTGACTTTC
.	once	TRBV5-6	TRBJ2-7	CASSFSSYEQYF	TGTGCCAGCAGCTTTTCTAGCTACGAGCAGTACTTC
TRBD2	once	TRBV7-3	TRBJ2-1	CASSLTSGRANGGEQFF	TGTGCCAGCAGCCTAACTAGCGGGAGGGCCAATGGGGGTGAGCAGTTCTTC
TRBD2	.	TRBV3-1/TRBV3-2	TRBJ2-2	CASSHPTLGLVNTGELFF	TGTGCCAGCAGTCATCCTACATTGGGACTAGTGAACACCGGGGAGCTGTTTTTT
TRBD1	once	TRBV27	TRBJ2-4	CASSLMTGGKNIQYF	TGTGCCAGCAGTCTGATGACAGGGGGCAAAAACATTCAGTACTTC
.	.	TRBV7-3	TRBJ1-2	CASSLDGGRAYDYTF	TGTGCCAGCAGCTTAGACGGGGGACGGGCTTATGACTACACCTTC
.	.	TRBV30	TRBJ1-6	CAWNTYEGGGNSPLHF	TGTGCCTGGAACACCTACGAGGGGGGAGGGAATTCACCCCTCCACTTT
.	.	TRBV29-1	TRBJ2-1	CSATESYNEQFF	TGCAGCGCAACAGAATCCTACAATGAGCAGTTCTTC
.	once	TRBV7-2	TRBJ1-2	CASSLGGGALNYGYTF	TGTGCCAGCAGCTTAGGGGGGGGAGCGCTAAACTATGGCTACACCTTC
.	.	TRBV7-3	TRBJ1-2	CASSPRQAAYGYTF	TGTGCCAGCAGCCCCCGCCAGGCGGCCTATGGCTACACCTTC
.	.	TRBV3-1/TRBV3-2	TRBJ2-7	CASSQFRQSSEQYF	TGTGCCAGCAGCCAATTTAGGCAGTCCTCCGAGCAGTACTTC
.	.	TRBV7-2	TRBJ2-1	CASSPPGLTYNEQFF	TGTGCCAGCAGCCCTCCGGGGCTAACCTACAATGAGCAGTTCTTC
TRBD2	.	TRBV28	TRBJ2-7	CASSWVAGGEQYF	TGTGCCAGCAGCTGGGTAGCGGGAGGCGAGCAGTACTTC
TRBD1	.	TRBV28	TRBJ1-5	CASSLWDVDRGGWQPQHF	TGTGCCAGCAGTTTATGGGATGTGGACAGGGGCGGATGGCAGCCCCAGCATTTT
TRBD1	.	TRBV4-2	TRBJ1-2	CASSQDTGVGYTF	TGTGCCAGCAGCCAAGATACAGGGGTTGGCTACACCTTC
.	.	TRBV28	TRBJ1-2	CASTPAGDYGYTF	TGTGCCAGCACCCCCGCGGGGGACTATGGCTACACCTTC
.	.	TRBV6-6	TRBJ1-1	CASSYGNRAGRTEAFF	TGTGCCAGCAGTTACGGCAACAGGGCTGGGAGGACTGAAGCTTTCTTT
.	.	TRBV19	TRBJ1-2	CASSRRGEGYTF	TGTGCCAGTAGTCGGAGGGGGGAAGGCTACACCTTC
.	.	TRBV7-8	TRBJ2-7	CASSLVREQYF	TGTGCCAGCAGCTTAGTGAGGGAGCAGTACTTC
.	.	TRBV6-2/TRBV6-3	TRBJ1-2	CASSIPRSGARRVGYTF	TGTGCCAGCAGTATACCGCGGTCAGGGGCTCGGCGCGTTGGCTACACCTTC
.	.	TRBV28	TRBJ1-6	CASSDHRELSPLHF	TGTGCCAGCAGTGATCACAGGGAATTATCACCCCTCCACTTT
.	.	TRBV28	TRBJ2-5	CASTPGPSIQETQYF	TGTGCCAGCACCCCCGGCCCGAGCATCCAAGAGACCCAGTACTTC